A single sample gave rise to the 16 T cell receptor beta chains below, sequenced in a study of beta chain features in type 1 diabetes. Reverse transcribing all isolated RNA meant expressed TCRB transcripts were sequenced. The protocol was immunoSEQ multiplex PCR, while the TCRdb copy is restricted to in-frame clones and leaves out a portion. This table has under 950,000 clones, roughly 15% appearing once. Sequenced sample: naive CD4+ T cells from blood. The receptors originated from a young woman in good health.

CDR3 region: CASRDLTGSYGYTF. CDR3 nucleotide sequence: TGTGCCAGCAGAGACTTGACAGGGAGCTATGGCTACACCTTC. The chain combines TRBV9 with TRBJ1-2; 7 bases align to TRBD1. J was trimmed by 4 bases and V by 5 bases; bases with no gene match: 8. The CDR3 covers 14 residues. Germline CDR1 is SGDLS and CDR2 is YYNGEE.

The CDR3 sequence is CASSRGQDLTEAFF. CDR3 in DNA: TGTGCCAGCAGCAGGGGGCAGGATCTGACTGAAGCTTTCTTT. V is TRBV5-4 and J is TRBJ1-1; 7 bases match TRBD1. The CDR3 is made up of 14 amino acids. J gave up 5 bases and V 4 bases, and 8 bases lay outside the gene matches. CDR1 and CDR2 (germline): SGHNT, YYREEE (reference sequence).

The CDR3 spells CASISGTSFGAGEQYF. The CDR3 region has the DNA TGTGCCAGCATCTCCGGGACTAGCTTTGGGGCGGGTGAGCAGTACTTC. V is TRBV28 and J is TRBJ2-7; 9 bases match TRBD2. CDR1 and CDR2 (germline): MDHEN, SYDVKM. There are 16 residues in the CDR3. V was clipped by 7 bases and J by 7 bases; unmatched bases: 17.

This clone was counted a few times. The V call is TRBV4-2, the J call TRBJ2-3, with D tentatively TRBD1 (5 bases). The germline V gene encodes CDR1 LGHNA and CDR2 YNFKEQ. The CDR3 extends over 16 amino acids. The ends were cut back, 0 bases at V and 0 bases at J, with 10 bases in the middle. The CDR3 DNA sequence: TGTGCCAGCAGCCAAGATTGGGGCACAAGCACAGATACGCAGTATTTT. Amino acid sequence: CASSQDWGTSTDTQYF.

This clone came up a few times. The chain combines TRBV6-1 with TRBJ1-1, with 7 bases fitting TRBD1. The CDR3 loop spans 14 amino acids. After removal of 6 bases from V and 5 bases from J, the junction contained 9 bases not matched to a gene. The germline gives CDR1 MNHNS, CDR2 SASEGT. The chain's CDR3 is CASSARQGGTEAFF. The CDR3 nucleotides read TGTGCCAGCAGCGCCAGACAGGGTGGGACTGAAGCTTTCTTT.

This clone has only a few counts. V usage is TRBV18 and J usage is TRBJ2-3; TRBD2 aligns across 9 bases. This CDR3 comprises 13 residues. The junction had 1 base not matched to a gene; V was cut back by 4 bases and J by 5 bases. CDR1 is KGHSH, CDR2 LQKENI, per germline. Here the CDR3 DNA reads TGTGCCAGCTCACTACTAGCGGGAGATACGCAGTATTTT. Its translation: CASSLLAGDTQYF.

The chain carries TRBV5-6 and TRBJ2-3; D gene ambiguous. This CDR3 has 13 amino acids. The germline V and J ends were trimmed by 4 bases and 7 bases, with 13 bases remaining between them. Per the germline V gene, CDR1 is SGHDT and CDR2 is YYEEEE. CDR3 protein: CASSLWTPNTQYF. The CDR3 DNA is TGTGCCAGCAGCCTCTGGACCCCAAATACGCAGTATTTT.

This chain links TRBV5-4 with TRBJ1-1; weak D call: TRBD1 (5 bases). Germline V gives CDR1 SGHNT, CDR2 YYREEE (reference sequence). The CDR3 is 13 residues long. Trimming took 7 bases from V and 6 from J, leaving 16 bases between them. CDR3: CASGTLTPAEAFF. The CDR3, as DNA: TGTGCCAGCGGGACGTTGACCCCAGCTGAAGCTTTCTTT.

This clone turned up a few times. The chain is built from TRBV25-1 and TRBJ2-5; D perhaps matches TRBD1 (6 bases). The V end lost 3 bases, the J end lost 5 bases, and 13 bases lay between the germline ends. Germline-derived CDR1 and CDR2 are MGHDK and SYGVNS. The CDR3 length is 14 residues. The CDR3 DNA follows: TGTGCCAGCAGTGACCCCCGGACAGTGGAGACCCAGTACTTC. It translates to CASSDPRTVETQYF.

This clone was observed a handful of times. The J gene is TRBJ2-6, the V gene TRBV5-1, with D unclear. The CDR3 contains 15 residues. Germline CDR1 SGHRS, CDR2 YFSETQ. V was pared by 4 bases and J by 1 base, with 9 bases between. The DNA for the CDR3 is TGCGCCAGCAGCCCCAGGTCATCTGGGGCCAACGTCCTGACTTTC. As protein: CASSPRSSGANVLTF. Together with reference TRBV5-1 and TRBJ2-6, the CDR3 gives the full variable domain: KAGVTQTPRYLIKTRGQQVTLSCSPISGHRSVSWYQQTPGQGLQFLFEYFSETQRNKGNFPGRFSGRQFSNSRSEMNVSTLELGDSALYLCASSPRSSGANVLTFGAGSRLTVL.

CDR3 nucleotide sequence: TGTGCCAGCAGCTTAGGGGTCGACGGGACGACCTACTATGGCTACACCTTC. Translated: CASSLGVDGTTYYGYTF. The rearrangement links TRBV7-2 to TRBJ1-2, with D perhaps matching TRBD1 (5 bases). With 1 base removed from V and 3 bases from J, the gap between germline ends came to 18 bases. The CDR3 is made up of 17 amino acids. The V gene's germline CDR1 is SGHTA and CDR2 FQGNSA. The full variable domain, with the rest looked up from reference TRBV7-2 and TRBJ1-2, is GAGVSQSPSNKVTEKGKDVELRCDPISGHTALYWYRQSLGQGLEFLIYFQGNSAPDKSGLPSDRFSAERTGGSVSTLTIQRTQQEDSAVYLCASSLGVDGTTYYGYTFGSGTRLTVV.

In its sample, this clone was seen a few times. The V call is TRBV28, the J call TRBJ1-4; TRBD1 might be the D (5 bases). This CDR3 contains 15 residues. V was cut by 6 bases and J by 5 bases, with 16 bases left in between. The V gene's germline CDR1 is MDHEN and CDR2 SYDVKM. CDR3 in amino acids: CASSPASNRNEKLFF. CDR3 in DNA: TGTGCCAGCAGCCCTGCGTCGAACAGGAATGAAAAACTGTTTTTT.

This clone has a handful of counts. The chain links TRBV27 to TRBJ2-1, with D possibly being TRBD1 or TRBD2 (5 bases each). CDR3 length equals 16 residues. Trimming removed 8 bases at V and 2 bases at J, with 19 bases between. The germline V gene has CDR1 MNHEY and CDR2 SMNVEV (reference sequence). Here the CDR3 reads CASVAVGTSAYNEQFF. CDR3 nucleotide sequence: TGTGCCAGCGTGGCCGTGGGGACCTCAGCCTACAATGAGCAGTTCTTC.

The chain uses TRBV2 and TRBJ2-1; TRBD1 might be the D (6 bases). Germline V gene sequence: CDR1 SNHLY, CDR2 FYNNEI. V lost 8 bases and J lost 5, with 19 bases in between. There are 15 residues in the CDR3. This CDR3 is CASCVLGQRNNEQFF. CDR3 DNA: TGTGCCAGCTGTGTTCTAGGACAGCGAAACAATGAGCAGTTCTTC.

This chain joins TRBV9 and TRBJ2-5; D perhaps matches TRBD1 (6 bases). Germline assignment: CDR1 SGDLS and CDR2 YYNGEE. The CDR3 is 14 residues long. V lost 4 bases and J lost 1, with 11 bases in between. DNA of the CDR3: TGTGCCAGCAGCACGGACAGCCTCCAAGAGACCCAGTACTTC. Protein product: CASSTDSLQETQYF.

The DNA of the CDR3 is TGTGCCAGCACCGCCCCAGGGGCCTTATATTTT. It specifies CASTAPGALYF. The chain recombines TRBV28 with TRBJ2-3; D possibly corresponds to TRBD1 (6 bases). The V end lost 7 bases, the J end lost 15 bases, and 17 bases lay between the germline ends. The V gene's germline CDR1 is MDHEN and CDR2 SYDVKM. This CDR3 is 11 amino acids long.